This T cell receptor beta chain was observed in a study of identical twins. Study-wide findings and caveats: Out-of-frame TCR alpha sharing observed in monozygotic twins exceeded model estimates. Researchers reported weaker excess twin sharing in beta out-of-frame sequences.

CDR1 is MNHEY and CDR2 is SMNVEV in the germline V gene (reference sequence). The CDR3 has 14 amino acids. V was clipped by 6 bases and J by 8 bases, with 16 bases between them. This clonotype came up a few times. Its target is unknown. A universal primer site was created by template switching, with the cDNA bearing unique molecular identifiers. TCRdb redid the calling of the 5' RACE reads with MiXCR, one entry per CDR3 protein. The sample comprises around 450,000 distinct CDR3 sequences, 14% of which are singletons, and approximately 0.52% rests with the top ten. Another study also made use of these data, one on yellow fever vaccine responses in identical twins.

This TCR was sampled from a woman aged 18-29 years in good health. The chain uses TRBV27 and TRBJ1-4; D gene ambiguous. The material sequenced was CD4+ T cells sorted from blood. This CDR3 is CASSSTSTREKLFF. DNA of the CDR3: TGTGCCAGCAGCTCCACTTCTACTAGAGAAAAACTGTTTTTT.